This T cell receptor (beta chain) was identified in a study of cytomegalovirus exposure and HLA in healthy donors (dated by TCRdb to about 2017). For context, the study as a whole: In an earlier analysis of approximately 500 of the donors, about 270 Gb of sequence data and roughly 100 million unique TCR beta sequences from about 179 million T cells were reported. An earlier analysis of more than 450 of the donors used high-throughput TCR beta sequencing to judge whether each TCR beta V gene segment behaved as functional or pseudogenic. The genetic ancestry cluster associated with self-reported Caucasian donors included 65% to 90% of the roughly 380 genotyped donors. Alongside the repertoire data, information on donor age, sex, ethnicity and CMV serostatus was compiled. To study patterns of TCR occurrence, a later analysis re-analyzed previously published TCR beta repertoires from 600 to 750 donors and added high-resolution HLA genotyping. In addition to the first cohort of around 670 subjects, a separate validation cohort of about 120 different subjects was used. Both class I and class II loci were covered by HLA typing, at four-digit resolution. On average, around 200,000 unique TCR beta nucleotide sequences were sequenced per donor among 300 to 500 genotyped donors of the cohort, with about 19% of those sequences being non-productive. The study aimed to test whether cataloging public T cell receptors could reveal signatures of past pathogen exposure. Typing coverage varied by locus: roughly 620-640 donors for A, B, C, DRB1 and DQB1; more than 500 for DQA1; approximately 610 for DPA1; approximately 490 for DPB1. The T cell repertoires of around 730 subjects were profiled by immunosequencing and related to cytomegalovirus serostatus. Rather than using new phenotypic data, the later analysis identified candidate immune exposures from TCR beta sequences and from how often those sequences occurred across donors. Roughly five DR-DQ haplotypes were treated as single units for association and clustering because of strong linkage in the cohort. In a later genetic analysis, genome-wide SNP genotypes for about 65% of the roughly 670 donors were used, and that subset was treated as a discovery cohort. All discovery cohort repertoires had been generated using a single sequencing platform. High-throughput TCR immunosequencing, statistical association of individual TCRs with disease status, and machine learning were combined to predict cytomegalovirus infection status. Approximately 300 gigabases of sequencing data and around 80 million unique TCR sequences made up an early release that covered around 640 HLA-typed donors. General conclusions and limits of the study: In a later analysis, TCR association rates were found to vary across HLA loci, with the most associated TCRs seen for DRB1 alleles and the fewest for HLA-C alleles. In a later analysis, some 18,000 TCR beta sequences were associated with specific HLA alleles at a false discovery rate of 0.05. V-gene and J-gene trimming of TCR beta chains was associated with a missense DCLRE1C variant in a later genetic analysis, and the association was replicated in an independent cohort. CMV serostatus was the only immune exposure information available for the cohort. An earlier analysis of approximately 590 of the donors showed that most TCR beta V segments appeared in productive rearrangements either about 87% or about 30% of the time, which broadly matched IMGT annotations. A later genetic analysis reported fewer N-insertions in productive TCRs among donors in an Asian-associated ancestry cluster than the roughly 640-donor mean. Correlated functional status among segregating V segments might reflect linkage disequilibrium, but an unknown experimental factor could not be ruled out. The study gave a list of roughly 150 TCR beta chains associated with cytomegalovirus. Because the 87-base-pair reads could not distinguish some IMGT-functional V segments, including TRBV6-2 and TRBV6-3, those segments were excluded. According to a later analysis, most CMV-associated TCR beta chains appeared to be HLA-restricted, and the HLA associations seemed to be driven largely by CMV exposure. In both the original and validation cohorts, the classifier was reported to diagnose cytomegalovirus status with high specificity and sensitivity. A further reported finding was that TCR beta sequences accurately predicted the HLA-A and HLA-B alleles for most subjects in the first cohort. A later analysis found that HLA-associated TCR beta chains were more clonally expanded and had lower generation probabilities than equally common non-associated chains. The authors suggested that the approach could potentially be generalized to other disease states and immunological phenotypes. Most TCR sequences were observed very rarely across donors, whereas some public TCRs were present in many individuals. Because some donors lacked HLA typing at each locus, the association tests relied only on the typed subset. Several of the top co-occurrence clusters appeared to be linked to parvovirus B19, influenza, CMV and Epstein-Barr virus, according to a later analysis. Assigning TCR associations to individual alleles was difficult when HLA alleles, especially DR and DQ, strongly co-occurred. A few of the identified cytomegalovirus-associated TCR beta chains were confirmed in vitro to be specific for cytomegalovirus antigens. A group of highly shared sequence variants was considered likely to be a technical artifact of the sequencing pipeline. The presence/absence analyses assumed that sequencing depth was roughly uniform across donors, and that assumption may not be true. In this cohort, only TCR beta chains were sequenced, and detectable features were limited by the absence of alpha or paired-chain data. Because counts were too low, roughly 18 rarely observed V segments, including chromosome 9 orphons, were left out of the earlier analysis of 587 of the donors.

On this clone itself: Its antigen has not been determined. Per-base quality was not reported, and no clone a single base away is much larger than it.

The cohort was made up of about 610 healthy bone marrow donors. At the time of sampling, every cohort member was nominally healthy, though immune exposures that went unrecorded were likely present. The donor was CMV seronegative and belonged to the group of around 350 seronegative cohort members. Each donor provided a peripheral blood sample, and peripheral blood mononuclear cells were used for TCR beta sequencing. Genomic DNA was extracted from the blood cell samples with the Qiagen DNeasy Blood Extraction Kit. The junction shows trimming of 11 bases on V and 4 bases on J, plus 15 bases between the germline ends. CDR1 and CDR2 are drawn from the germline V gene: SGHNT, YENEEA. Measured from the cysteine to the phenylalanine, the CDR3 is 13 residues long. Of the read, only the CDR3 DNA is kept; its 39 bases are in frame from base 1. Receptor libraries were prepared by the immunoSEQ multiplex PCR assay. The multiplex PCR relied on a mix of 60 forward primers for TCR Vbeta segments and 13 reverse primers for TCR Jbeta segments. A multiplex PCR assay on genomic DNA amplified the CDR3 region of rearranged TCR beta genes. Amplified TCR beta libraries were sequenced as 87-base-pair reads on the Illumina HiSeq System. The original pipeline was this. Across the roughly 700 repertoires, a later analysis counted tens of millions of unique TCR beta chains, some 11 million of which were shared by at least two donors. Raw reads were error-corrected and collapsed into unique sequences with a nearest-neighbor algorithm that merged closely related sequences to remove PCR and sequencing errors. Alignment of CDR3 sequences to IMGT reference sequences was used to assign V, D and J gene segments. For a sequence to be retained, a match of at least six nucleotides to both a V gene segment and a J gene segment was required. Rearrangements were called productive when the CDR3 lacked stop codons and stayed in frame with V and J; all others were non-productive. CDR3 was defined according to IMGT convention as the region running from the second conserved V-encoded cysteine to the conserved J-encoded phenylalanine. Sequences without an unambiguous match to a single V gene segment were excluded from the earlier analysis of a few hundred of the donors. In an earlier analysis of approximately 610 of the donors, V segments were called functional above 56.7% productive rearrangements and were called segregating when the between-donor standard deviation exceeded 5%. A statistical classification framework was built to diagnose cytomegalovirus status from the catalog of TCR beta chain sequences. A later analysis assigned V and J genes by comparing TCR nucleotide sequences with IMGT/GENE-DB human TR gene sequences. A later analysis assigned CDR3 sequences and most-parsimonious VDJ recombination scenarios with the TCRdist pipeline. In a later analysis, each TCR beta chain was defined by its CDR3 amino acid sequence together with its V-gene family, and reads without a unique V-gene family were excluded. In a later analysis, fewer than 600 highly shared, low-generation-probability nucleotide sequences were removed to address suspected cross-contamination and a sequencing artifact. A later analysis calculated a clonal expansion index for each public chain from normalized within-repertoire ranks of inferred template counts. In a later analysis, generation probabilities were computed using a VDJ recombination model fitted to out-of-frame rearrangements, and the results were checked against IGoR. In a later analysis, TCR-TCR, TCR-HLA and TCR-CMV co-occurrence was scored with hypergeometric tests, and a repertoire-size bias correction was applied to TCR pairs. To estimate false discovery rates, a later analysis permuted the HLA or CMV assignments 20 times. In a later analysis, co-occurring TCRs were grouped using DBSCAN, with TCRdist sequence similarity added in when clustering inside HLA-allele-positive subsets. Co-occurrence clustering excluded repertoires with fewer than 30,000 or more than 120,000 public chains, plus five with anomalous nucleotide sharing. TCRdb carries this immuneACCESS record with in-frame sequences only. Its versions omit some clonotypes, under half of them owing to an unresolved V gene in the studies checked, with the rest unexplained. V, J and clone size are taken as reported in that table, and D and trimming were inferred from the DNA itself. This sample lists approximately 140,000 clones; roughly 90% were detected once. The ten top clones hold 0.4% to 0.55% of the sample.

Sequenced input: PBMCs. This sequence originates from a woman in her 40s in good health and CMV-seronegative. This chain joins TRBV11-3 to TRBJ2-1; D gene: possibly TRBD1, on 6 matching bases. The nucleotide sequence reads as follows: TGTGCCGGGGGCCTGGCTGGGTACAATGAGCAGTTCTTC. Its translation is CAGGLAGYNEQFF.